One sample yielded the 12 T cell receptor beta chains listed below, sequenced in a study of neurological immune-mediated disorders. TCRdb passed the 5' RACE reads through MiXCR, listing each CDR3 protein once. The sample consists of tens of thousands of distinct CDR3 sequences, around 13% of them appearing once. Time point reported: technical triplicate 1. Material: CD4+ T cells from blood. These receptors originate from a female donor with HTLV-1-associated myelopathy (HAM/TSP).

This clonotype was counted ten times or more. The rearrangement links TRBV5-1 to TRBJ2-5; 9 bases agree with TRBD2. V gave up 0 bases and J gave up 4 bases; unmatched junction bases: 4. Germline V CDR1 and CDR2: SGHRS, YFSETQ. The CDR3 covers 15 residues. CDR3 region: CASSLVPAGGETQYF. The DNA of the CDR3 is TGCGCCAGCAGCTTGGTCCCAGCGGGAGGAGAGACCCAGTACTTC.

This clonotype has ten or more counts. The chain recombines TRBV3-1 with TRBJ2-7, with 14 bases identical to TRBD2. Germline assignment: CDR1 LGHDT and CDR2 YNNKEL (reference sequence). V lost 3 bases to trimming and J lost 2 bases; unmatched junction nucleotides: 3. CDR3 size: 16 residues. The CDR3 spells CASSQEGLAGAYEQYF. CDR3 coding DNA: TGTGCCAGCAGCCAGGAGGGACTAGCGGGAGCCTACGAGCAGTACTTC.

This clonotype was observed many times. This chain joins TRBV7-9 and TRBJ2-5; D is ambiguous. CDR3 length: 14 amino acids. Trimming shortened V by 4 bases and J by 1 base, and 10 bases separated the two germline ends. Germline loops: CDR1 SEHNR, CDR2 FQNEAQ (reference sequence). As DNA, the CDR3 is TGTGCCAGCAGCTCTGACTGGTTCCAAGAGACCCAGTACTTC. It encodes CASSSDWFQETQYF.

The table lists this clonotype with many counts. The genes are TRBV20-1 and TRBJ2-2; D uncertain. The CDR3 has 14 amino acids. Germline lookup yields CDR1 DFQATT and CDR2 SNEGSKA (reference sequence). Trimming cost V 3 bases and J 2 bases, with 10 bases left between them. CDR3: CSASFGHNTGELFF. Here the CDR3 DNA reads TGCAGTGCTAGTTTCGGGCATAACACCGGGGAGCTGTTTTTT.

This clonotype was picked up many times. The V call is TRBV27, the J call TRBJ1-6; 11 positions match TRBD1. This CDR3 is built from 15 residues. Germline CDR1 is MNHEY and CDR2 is SMNVEV (reference sequence). V shed 5 bases and J 10 bases; nucleotides not matched to a gene: 7. The CDR3 bases are TGTGCCAGCAGTGGGGGGACAGGGGGGAACTCACCCCTCCACTTT. Its protein is CASSGGTGGNSPLHF.

This clonotype was counted many times. The J gene is TRBJ1-6, the V gene TRBV7-2; the match to TRBD1 covers 7 bases. V shed 4 bases and J 6 bases; nucleotides not matched to a gene: 3. Germline V CDR1 and CDR2: SGHTA, FQGNSA. The CDR3 spans 14 residues. In DNA form, the CDR3 reads TGTGCCAGCAGCTACCGGGACAGTAATTCACCCCTCCACTTT. It translates to CASSYRDSNSPLHF. The whole variable domain, filled in from reference TRBV7-2 and TRBJ1-6, reads GAGVSQSPSNKVTEKGKDVELRCDPISGHTALYWYRQSLGQGLEFLIYFQGNSAPDKSGLPSDRFSAERTGGSVSTLTIQRTQQEDSAVYLCASSYRDSNSPLHFGNGTRLTVT.

This clonotype was picked up many times. This chain joins TRBV5-1 and TRBJ2-2; TRBD1 agrees at 8 bases. Trimming took 4 bases from V and 3 from J; bases not matched to a gene: 5. Per germline, CDR1 SGHRS and CDR2 YFSETQ. The CDR3 spans 15 residues. Written as DNA, the CDR3 is TGCGCCAGCAGCACGACAGGGGAGGACACCGGGGAGCTGTTTTTT. Its translation: CASSTTGEDTGELFF.

The chain couples TRBV7-6 to TRBJ2-3; tentatively, D is TRBD1 (7 bases). The V end lost 5 bases, the J end lost 3 bases, and 18 bases lay between the germline ends. CDR1 and CDR2 from the germline V gene are SGHVS and FNYEAQ. The CDR3 sequence is 16 residues long. The CDR3 loop reads CASSPFQGGVTDTQYF. CDR3 DNA: TGTGCCAGCAGCCCCTTCCAGGGGGGTGTAACAGATACGCAGTATTTT.

The rearrangement links TRBV20-1 to TRBJ2-7; TRBD2 matches at 14 bases. Trimming at V came to 6 bases and at J to 3 bases, leaving 10 bases not matched to a gene. The CDR3 consists of 16 residues. Germline lookup yields CDR1 DFQATT and CDR2 SNEGSKA (reference sequence). The DNA of the CDR3 is TGCAGTGCCCTAGGGGGGACTAGCGGGAGAGGCTACGAGCAGTACTTC. The encoded protein is CSALGGTSGRGYEQYF.

The chain combines TRBV6-2 or TRBV6-3 with TRBJ2-1; TRBD1 or TRBD2 may be the D gene (5 bases each). V was cut by 8 bases and J by 2 bases, with 19 bases left in between. Germline-derived CDR1 and CDR2 are MNHEY and SVGEGT. The CDR3 is made up of 16 amino acids. The CDR3 is CASASGGADAYNEQFF. The CDR3 nucleotides are TGTGCCAGCGCCAGCGGTGGGGCGGACGCCTACAATGAGCAGTTCTTC.

In this sample, this clonotype turned up many times. The chain uses TRBV20-1 and TRBJ2-3; 16 bases map to TRBD2. With V trimmed by 2 bases and J by 6 bases, 11 bases remained unmatched. This CDR3 spans 18 amino acids. Looked up from germline, CDR1 is DFQATT and CDR2 is SNEGSKA (reference sequence). CDR3 in amino acids: CSARPGTSGGGMKDTQYF. CDR3 DNA sequence: TGCAGTGCTAGACCCGGGACTAGCGGGGGGGGGATGAAGGATACGCAGTATTTT.

This clonotype was seen ten or more times. Just one base apart from a much larger clone, this may be a read error. The chain carries TRBV7-6 and TRBJ2-5, with D perhaps given as TRBD1 or TRBD2 (5 bases each). The V end lost 5 bases, the J end lost 0 bases, and 7 bases lay between the germline ends. CDR1 and CDR2 (germline): SGHVS, FNYEAQ. This CDR3 contains 13 residues. The CDR3 protein is CASSRGHQETQYF. In DNA, the CDR3 is TGTGCCAGCAGCCGGGGACACCAAGAGACCCAGTACTTC.